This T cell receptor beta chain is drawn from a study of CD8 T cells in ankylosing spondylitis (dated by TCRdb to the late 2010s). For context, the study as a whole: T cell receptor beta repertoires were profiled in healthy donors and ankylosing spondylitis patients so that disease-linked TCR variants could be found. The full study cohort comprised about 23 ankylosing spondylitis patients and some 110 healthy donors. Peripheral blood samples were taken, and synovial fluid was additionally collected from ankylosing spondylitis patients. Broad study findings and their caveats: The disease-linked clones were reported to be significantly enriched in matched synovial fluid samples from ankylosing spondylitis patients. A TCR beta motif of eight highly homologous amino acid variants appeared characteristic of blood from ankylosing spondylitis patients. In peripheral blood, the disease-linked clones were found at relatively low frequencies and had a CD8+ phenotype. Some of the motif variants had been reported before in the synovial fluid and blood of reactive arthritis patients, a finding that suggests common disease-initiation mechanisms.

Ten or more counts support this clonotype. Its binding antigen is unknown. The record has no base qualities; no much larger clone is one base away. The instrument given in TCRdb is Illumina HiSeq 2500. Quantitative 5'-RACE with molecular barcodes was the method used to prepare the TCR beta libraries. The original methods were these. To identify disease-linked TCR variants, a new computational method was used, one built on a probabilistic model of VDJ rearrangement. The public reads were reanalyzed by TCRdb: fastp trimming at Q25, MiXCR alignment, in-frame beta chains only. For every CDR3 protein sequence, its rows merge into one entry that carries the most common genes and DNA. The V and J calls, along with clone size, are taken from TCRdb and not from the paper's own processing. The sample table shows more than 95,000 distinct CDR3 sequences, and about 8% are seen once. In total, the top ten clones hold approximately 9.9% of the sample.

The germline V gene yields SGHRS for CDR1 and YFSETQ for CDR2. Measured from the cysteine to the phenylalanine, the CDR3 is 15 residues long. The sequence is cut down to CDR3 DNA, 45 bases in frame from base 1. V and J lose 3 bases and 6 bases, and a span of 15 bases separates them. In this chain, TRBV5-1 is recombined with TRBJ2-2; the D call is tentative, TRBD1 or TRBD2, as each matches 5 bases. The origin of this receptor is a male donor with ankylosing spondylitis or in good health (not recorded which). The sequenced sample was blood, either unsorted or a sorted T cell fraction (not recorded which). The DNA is TGCGCCAGCAGCTCAATGGGGGAAGGTTCCGGGGAGCTGTTTTTT. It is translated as CASSSMGEGSGELFF. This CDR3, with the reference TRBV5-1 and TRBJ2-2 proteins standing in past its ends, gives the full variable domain KAGVTQTPRYLIKTRGQQVTLSCSPISGHRSVSWYQQTPGQGLQFLFEYFSETQRNKGNFPGRFSGRQFSNSRSEMNVSTLELGDSALYLCASSSMGEGSGELFFGEGSRLTVL.